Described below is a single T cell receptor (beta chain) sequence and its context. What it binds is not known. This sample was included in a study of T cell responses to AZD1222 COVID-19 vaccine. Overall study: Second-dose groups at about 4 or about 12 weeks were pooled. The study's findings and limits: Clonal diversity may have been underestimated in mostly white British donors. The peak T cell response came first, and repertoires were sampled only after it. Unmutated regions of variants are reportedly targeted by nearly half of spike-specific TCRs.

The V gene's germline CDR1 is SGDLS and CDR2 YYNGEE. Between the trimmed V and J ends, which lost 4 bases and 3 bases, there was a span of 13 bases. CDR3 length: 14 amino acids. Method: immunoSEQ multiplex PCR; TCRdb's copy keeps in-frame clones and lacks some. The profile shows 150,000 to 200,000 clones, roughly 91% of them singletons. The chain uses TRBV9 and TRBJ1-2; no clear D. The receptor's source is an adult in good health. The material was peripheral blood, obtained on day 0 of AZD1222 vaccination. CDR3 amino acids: CASSPHLEYYGYTF. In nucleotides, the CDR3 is TGTGCCAGCAGCCCCCATCTCGAATACTATGGCTACACCTTC.